This T cell receptor (beta chain) stems from a study of blood T cell repertoires in COVID-19. Study-level information: The United States, Italy and Spain were the sources of the acute and convalescent COVID-19 samples. In each case, the material was cDNA or gDNA derived from T cells, B-cell-depleted T cells, or PBMCs.

As originally analysed: Counts of nucleated cells, estimated from reference gene primer amplification, were obtained. Libraries were prepared by immunoSEQ multiplex PCR; TCRdb keeps only in-frame clonotypes and omits some of them. The V and J calls and clone size come from that table; D and trimming were worked out from the DNA. This table has under 200,000 clones, around 80% appearing once. CDR3 length equals 16 residues. V lost 4 bases and J lost 8; bases outside the gene matches: 10. Germline V gives CDR1 SGHDN, CDR2 FVKESK. This sequence was found in a man aged 70-80 years with active or convalescent COVID-19. The chain uses TRBV14 and TRBJ2-2; 10 positions agree with TRBD1. Sequencing used peripheral blood. CDR3 protein: CASSRPGQGTLGELFF. As DNA, the CDR3 is TGTGCCAGCAGCCGACCGGGACAGGGGACTTTGGGGGAGCTGTTTTTT.